This TCR beta chain was captured by sequencing in a study of blood T cell repertoires in COVID-19. The assay was immunoSEQ multiplex PCR, and TCRdb's table has in-frame clones only and misses some. The sample consists of a few hundred thousand clones, 84% of them appearing once. Each participant's cohort was designated according to participant-reported clinical history. The clonotype comes from a man aged 30 to 39 with acute COVID-19. The specimen was PBMCs or T cells enriched from blood (not recorded which).

The CDR3: CSVRQGQAGTQYF. The CDR3 DNA reads TGCAGCGTTCGCCAGGGACAGGCCGGGACCCAGTACTTC. The chain joins TRBV29-1 to TRBJ2-5; 8 bases align to TRBD1. J gave up 7 bases and V 5 bases, and 9 bases lay outside the gene matches. The germline V gene encodes CDR1 SQVTM and CDR2 ANQGSEA. The CDR3 is 13 amino acids.